The 24 T cell receptor beta chains below come from one sample, sequenced in a study of regulatory and conventional T cells in RAG deficiency. Method: immunoSEQ multiplex PCR; TCRdb's copy keeps in-frame clones and lacks some. The data hold about 34,000 clones, with around 76% observed a single time. Blood CD4+ CD25-low CD127-high conventional T cells supplied the genomic DNA template. The same data also contributed to another study, on regulatory T cells. As that study records: Primers: 52 TRBV forward and 13 TRBJ reverse.

Sequenced: CD4+ effector T cells sorted from blood. The receptors were gathered from a human donor in good health.

This chain uses TRBV7-3 with TRBJ2-2; 10 bases map to TRBD1. Germline V gene sequence: CDR1 SGHTA, CDR2 FQGTGA. Trimming took 4 bases from V and 3 from J; bases not matched to a gene: 11. The CDR3 covers 18 residues. The CDR3 loop reads CASSSSPTGGRYTGELFF. The CDR3 DNA sequence: TGTGCCAGCAGCTCGTCGCCGACAGGGGGCCGGTACACCGGGGAGCTGTTTTTT.

This chain connects TRBV27 to TRBJ1-5; tentatively, D is TRBD1 (5 bases). The CDR3 runs to 13 residues. In germline, CDR1 is MNHEY, CDR2 SMNVEV (reference sequence). Deletions cut 8 bases from V and 3 bases from J, with 11 bases between. The DNA for the CDR3 is TGTGCCAGCCGACAGCTCCCCAATCAGCCCCAGCATTTT. It is translated as CASRQLPNQPQHF.

The rearrangement links TRBV15 to TRBJ2-5; 7 bases agree with TRBD1. The CDR3 loop spans 15 amino acids. J lost 5 bases, V lost 3 bases, and 9 bases had no gene match. The germline CDR1 and CDR2 sequences are LNHNV and YYDKDF (reference sequence). The CDR3 is CATSSRRQGWETQYF. Here the CDR3 DNA reads TGTGCCACCAGCAGTCGTAGACAGGGTTGGGAGACCCAGTACTTC.

V is TRBV5-1 and J is TRBJ2-7, with 7 bases aligning to TRBD1. CDR3 length: 21 amino acids. Germline V lookup: CDR1 SGHRS, CDR2 YFSETQ. J gave up 3 bases and V 4 bases, and 28 bases lay outside the gene matches. CDR3 region: CASSRQTNNFVGTGQFYEQYF. In nucleotides, the CDR3 is TGCGCCAGCAGCCGGCAGACCAATAACTTCGTAGGAACGGGACAGTTCTACGAGCAGTACTTC.

The chain combines TRBV2 with TRBJ2-7; TRBD1 matches 8 bases. V was clipped by 6 bases and J by 0 bases; unmatched bases: 4. This CDR3 has 14 amino acids. Germline CDR1 is SNHLY and CDR2 is FYNNEI. CDR3 residues: CASSDRGTSYEQYF. The CDR3 DNA follows: TGTGCCAGCAGCGACAGGGGAACCTCCTACGAGCAGTACTTC.

V usage is TRBV30 and J usage is TRBJ2-2; D perhaps matches TRBD1 (6 bases). The V gene lost 1 base and the J gene lost 6 bases, with 9 bases spanning the gap. Germline V gene lookup returns CDR1 GTSNPN and CDR2 SVGIG (reference sequence). The CDR3 has 13 residues. In nucleotides, the CDR3 is TGTGCCTGGAGTGACAGGGTCCCCGGGGAGCTGTTTTTT. Its protein is CAWSDRVPGELFF.

CDR3 bases: TGCACCAGCAGCCAAGCTTTGGAGGAAGAGACCCAGTACTTC. This sequence encodes CTSSQALEEETQYF. V gene TRBV1 combines with J gene TRBJ2-5; whether TRBD2, the table's D call, matches the DNA was not checked. TRBV1 is a pseudogene segment. This CDR3 has 14 amino acids.

The chain couples TRBV5-4 to TRBJ1-1; weak D call: TRBD1 (5 bases). This CDR3 is built from 13 residues. V was pared by 4 bases and J by 2 bases, with 9 bases between. Germline V gives CDR1 SGHNT, CDR2 YYREEE (reference sequence). CDR3: CASSPDSNTEAFF. DNA of the CDR3: TGTGCCAGCAGCCCAGACAGTAACACTGAAGCTTTCTTT.

The chain links TRBV28 to TRBJ2-7, with 10 bases matching TRBD1. Germline V lookup: CDR1 MDHEN, CDR2 SYDVKM. The CDR3 covers 15 residues. The V segment lost 3 bases and the J segment 4 bases; nucleotides outside the gene matches: 6. Written as DNA, the CDR3 is TGTGCCAGCAGTTTCCAGACAGGGGGCAGGTACGAGCAGTACTTC. It yields the protein CASSFQTGGRYEQYF. Filled out from reference TRBV28 and TRBJ2-7, the complete variable domain reads DVKVTQSSRYLVKRTGEKVFLECVQDMDHENMFWYRQDPGLGLRLIYFSYDVKMKEKGDIPEGYSVSREKKERFSLILESASTNQTSMYLCASSFQTGGRYEQYFGPGTRLTVT.

The chain carries TRBV6-1 and TRBJ1-5; 7 nucleotides align to TRBD1. Trimming took 4 bases from V and 0 from J; bases not matched to a gene: 3. Germline V gene data show CDR1 as MNHNS and CDR2 as SASEGT. The CDR3 extends over 15 amino acids. The CDR3 loop reads CASSGQGFSNQPQHF. CDR3 DNA sequence: TGTGCCAGCAGTGGACAGGGCTTTAGCAATCAGCCCCAGCATTTT.

This sequence joins TRBV10-3 and TRBJ1-1; 8 bases match TRBD1. Germline assignment: CDR1 ENHRY and CDR2 SYGVKD. With 6 bases clipped from V and 0 bases from J, the junction kept 9 bases outside the gene matches. This CDR3 has 16 amino acids. The CDR3 DNA reads as TGTGCCATCAGATCGACAGGGGAAATAATGAACACTGAAGCTTTCTTT. Its protein is CAIRSTGEIMNTEAFF.

This chain joins TRBV10-3 and TRBJ2-7; TRBD1 matches at 8 bases. The CDR3 length is 15 residues. The germline V gene encodes CDR1 ENHRY and CDR2 SYGVKD. Trimming removed 0 bases from V and 0 bases from J; junction bases left unmatched: 1. CDR3 protein: CAISESGQGSYEQYF. CDR3 nucleotides: TGTGCCATCAGTGAGTCAGGACAGGGCTCCTACGAGCAGTACTTC.

The V gene is TRBV2, the J gene TRBJ1-3, with 9 bases identical to TRBD1. Germline V gene lookup returns CDR1 SNHLY and CDR2 FYNNEI. CDR3 size: 15 residues. V gave up 4 bases and J gave up 4 bases; unmatched junction bases: 5. The CDR3 reads CASSGGQGPGNTIYF. DNA of the CDR3: TGTGCCAGCAGTGGCGGACAGGGGCCCGGAAACACCATATATTTT.

The chain joins TRBV6-1 to TRBJ1-6; possibly TRBD1 for D (5 bases). The CDR3 has 18 residues. The germline V gene encodes CDR1 MNHNS and CDR2 SASEGT. V lost 1 base and J lost 7, with 20 bases in between. In DNA, the CDR3 is TGTGCCAGCAGTGAAGGGACCTACGGGGGGTTTAAGAATTCACCCCTCCACTTT. Residues: CASSEGTYGGFKNSPLHF.

The gene calls are TRBV5-1 and TRBJ2-4; D is possibly TRBD1 (6 bases). The CDR3 runs to 14 residues. The germline gives CDR1 SGHRS, CDR2 YFSETQ. V lost 4 bases and J 5 bases, leaving 13 bases between the germline ends. CDR3: CASSPQGRENIQYF. The CDR3 bases are TGCGCCAGCAGCCCCCAGGGGCGGGAAAACATTCAGTACTTC.

This chain links TRBV2 with TRBJ2-1; 7 bases are shared with TRBD1. V was pared by 6 bases and J by 10 bases, with 6 bases of the junction left unmatched. The length of the CDR3 is 12 residues. In germline, CDR1 is SNHLY, CDR2 FYNNEI. The CDR3, as DNA: TGTGCCAGCAGGGTGACAGGGCACGAGCAGTTCTTC. This translates into CASRVTGHEQFF. The full variable domain, with the rest looked up from reference TRBV2 and TRBJ2-1, is EPEVTQTPSHQVTQMGQEVILRCVPISNHLYFYWYRQILGQKVEFLVSFYNNEISEKSEIFDDQFSVERPDGSNFTLKIRSTKLEDSAMYFCASRVTGHEQFFGPGTRLTVL.

The gene calls are TRBV11-1 and TRBJ2-4; 11 bases map to TRBD2. The germline V gene has CDR1 SGHAT and CDR2 FQDESV (reference sequence). V shed 6 bases, J shed 0 bases, and the junction held 4 bases outside the gene matches. This CDR3 has 16 residues. This CDR3 reads CASRNSGGAAKNIQYF. The CDR3 DNA sequence: TGTGCCAGCAGAAATAGCGGGGGGGCAGCCAAAAACATTCAGTACTTC.

The J gene is TRBJ1-2, the V gene TRBV29-1; D gene uncertain. The V and J ends lost 4 bases and 3 bases respectively, with 9 bases between them. Germline CDR1 reads SQVTM; CDR2 reads ANQGSEA. This CDR3 comprises 12 residues. The CDR3, as DNA: TGCAGCGTTGGAGGCGGGGACTATGGCTACACCTTC. Amino acid sequence: CSVGGGDYGYTF.

The chain is built from TRBV11-3 and TRBJ2-1; TRBD1 aligns across 11 bases. Per the germline V gene, CDR1 is SGHNT and CDR2 is YENEEA. After removal of 5 bases from V and 6 bases from J, the junction contained 12 bases not matched to a gene. The CDR3 loop spans 17 amino acids. CDR3 region: CASSRSFRDRGINEQFF. The CDR3 DNA follows: TGTGCCAGCAGCCGGTCTTTCCGGGACAGGGGGATCAATGAGCAGTTCTTC.

This clone was seen a single time. The rearrangement joins TRBV4-2 to TRBJ1-2; no definite D call. The length of the CDR3 is 14 residues. The germline V gene has CDR1 LGHNA and CDR2 YNFKEQ. V was shortened by 4 bases and J by 0 bases, with 9 bases between the two germline ends. CDR3 nucleotides: TGTGCCAGCAGCCGGGGAGCCTCTAACTATGGCTACACCTTC. It yields the protein CASSRGASNYGYTF.

This chain uses TRBV10-3 with TRBJ2-1; 8 positions agree with TRBD2. V trimming: 4 bases; J trimming: 0 bases; junction bases outside the gene matches: 14. The CDR3 has 19 amino acids. Germline CDR1 and CDR2: ENHRY and SYGVKD. This CDR3 is CAISASLAGGPSSYNEQFF. CDR3 DNA sequence: TGTGCCATCAGTGCATCGCTGGCGGGGGGACCAAGCTCCTACAATGAGCAGTTCTTC.

This clone appeared a few times. The CDR3, as DNA: TGCGCCAGCAGCTTGGCCGCTAACTATGGCTACACCTTC. Its translation is CASSLAANYGYTF. This chain links TRBV5-1 with TRBJ1-2; D unclear. Germline CDR1 reads SGHRS; CDR2 reads YFSETQ. This CDR3 is built from 13 residues. Trimming removed 0 bases from V and 0 bases from J, with 3 bases in between. Full variable domain (remainder filled in from reference TRBV5-1 and TRBJ1-2): KAGVTQTPRYLIKTRGQQVTLSCSPISGHRSVSWYQQTPGQGLQFLFEYFSETQRNKGNFPGRFSGRQFSNSRSEMNVSTLELGDSALYLCASSLAANYGYTFGSGTRLTVV.

This clone was observed a handful of times. The CDR3 sequence is CASSEAPGREQYF. The CDR3 DNA reads TGTGCCAGCAGTGAAGCGCCGGGCAGAGAGCAGTACTTC. The chain employs TRBV2 and TRBJ2-7; the D is unclear. Germline values: CDR1 SNHLY, CDR2 FYNNEI. The CDR3 consists of 13 residues. Trimming stripped 0 bases from V and 7 bases from J, with 10 bases between.

The CDR3 DNA reads TGCAGTGCAAACAGGGATTCACCCCTCCACTTT. Its translation: CSANRDSPLHF. V usage is TRBV20-1 and J usage is TRBJ1-6; D may be TRBD1 (6 bases). This CDR3 contains 11 residues. Trimming took 6 bases from V and 8 from J, leaving 8 bases between them. The germline CDR1 and CDR2 sequences are DFQATT and SNEGSKA (reference sequence).